The present entry profiles one T cell receptor (beta chain) with its context. These data are taken from a study of T cells expressing NK-cell markers. Reanalyzing the 5' RACE reads, TCRdb keeps one entry per CDR3 protein, without DNA. This sample's table has roughly 180,000 distinct CDR3 sequences. The sequenced sample consisted of blood T cells: a sorted CD56 or NKG2C T cell subset, CD4+ or CD8+ T cells, or bulk PBMC T cells (not recorded which). This TCR was sampled from a woman aged 18-70 years in good health.

The chain's CDR3 is CSVGPPGQPQHF. This chain joins TRBV29-1 and TRBJ1-5. The CDR3 contains 12 residues. CDR1 and CDR2 from the germline V gene are SQVTM and ANQGSEA. The complete variable domain, with remaining parts taken from reference TRBV29-1 and TRBJ1-5, reads SAVISQKPSRDICQRGTSLTIQCQVDSQVTMMFWYRQQPGQSLTLIATANQGSEATYESGFVIDKFPISRPNLTFSTLTVSNMSPEDSSIYLCSVGPPGQPQHFGDGTRLSIL.